The next 8 T cell receptor beta chains were all read from a single sample in a study of shared clonotypes between healthy human individuals. Data came from immunoSEQ multiplex PCR; TCRdb stores just in-frame clones and leaves some out. This sample carries 450,000 to 500,000 clones, around 73% of them seen once, and the ten largest clones take around 11%. The material sequenced was PBMCs. Receptors were obtained from a woman in her forties in good health. Some clones in this sample may be carry-over from other donors' samples.

This clone came up a few times. The V and J genes are TRBV6-6 and TRBJ2-3; D gene unclear. V was cut by 7 bases and J by 4 bases, with 15 bases left in between. The CDR3 totals 14 residues. Germline assignment: CDR1 MNHNY and CDR2 SVGAGI (reference sequence). The CDR3 sequence is CASTALGVADTQYF. CDR3 sequence (DNA): TGTGCCAGCACTGCGCTAGGTGTTGCAGATACGCAGTATTTT.

The chain carries TRBV28 and TRBJ1-6; no definite D call. CDR3 length equals 14 residues. Germline loops: CDR1 MDHEN, CDR2 SYDVKM. V was trimmed by 5 bases and J by 9 bases, leaving 14 bases between them. CDR3 in amino acids: CASSPGLAGSPLHF. The CDR3 region has the DNA TGTGCCAGCAGTCCGGGCCTAGCTGGTTCACCCCTCCACTTT.

The chain is built from TRBV4-2 and TRBJ2-3; no definite D call. Between the trimmed V and J ends, which lost 1 base and 3 bases, there was a span of 8 bases. There are 14 residues in the CDR3. Germline V gene sequence: CDR1 LGHNA, CDR2 YNFKEQ. In DNA form, the CDR3 reads TGTGCCAGCAGCCAAGCCGAAAGAACAGATACGCAGTATTTT. This sequence encodes CASSQAERTDTQYF.

The gene calls are TRBV28 and TRBJ1-2, with 10 positions matching TRBD1. The trim removed 6 bases at V and 8 bases at J, leaving 9 bases unmatched. Germline assignment: CDR1 MDHEN and CDR2 SYDVKM. CDR3 size: 14 residues. In nucleotides, the CDR3 is TGTGCCAGCAGAACGACAGGGGGCACTGGGGGCTACACCTTC. Its translation is CASRTTGGTGGYTF.

The DNA of the CDR3 is TGTGCCAGCAGTACCGACAGTTACGAGCAGTACTTC. It codes for CASSTDSYEQYF. The chain has TRBV6-5 and TRBJ2-7; weak D call: TRBD1 (5 bases). V lost 5 bases and J 4 bases, leaving 9 bases between the germline ends. The CDR3 has 12 residues. Germline assignment: CDR1 MNHEY and CDR2 SVGAGI.

This clone was detected a few times. This chain connects TRBV18 to TRBJ1-2; 7 bases agree with TRBD1. CDR1 and CDR2 from the germline V gene are KGHSH and LQKENI. CDR3 length equals 14 residues. J was trimmed by 5 bases and V by 3 bases; bases with no gene match: 6. The CDR3 region has the DNA TGTGCCAGCTCACCGTCGAGACAGGGATATGGCTACACCTTC. Translation: CASSPSRQGYGYTF.

Turning to this clone: At one end the junction does not follow the germline gene, possibly because of a read error. The chain joins TRBV5-1 to TRBJ2-5; 10 positions match TRBD2. The CDR3 sequence is 16 residues long. Germline lookup yields CDR1 SGHRS and CDR2 YFSETQ. The DNA for the CDR3 is TGCGCCAGCAGTTTGGGGCTAGCGGGAGACGTCGCGACCCAGTACTTC. It encodes CASSLGLAGDVATQYF.

J is TRBJ1-3 and V is TRBV12-5; unclear D gene. The V and J ends lost 7 bases and 1 base respectively, with 20 bases between them. Germline CDR1 is LGHNT and CDR2 is FRNRAP. The CDR3 covers 17 residues. The CDR3 reads CASALGYRGPSGNTIYF. The CDR3 DNA reads as TGTGCTAGTGCCCTGGGTTATCGCGGGCCTTCTGGAAACACCATATATTTT. The full variable domain, in which reference TRBV12-5 and TRBJ1-3 provide the parts outside the CDR3, is DARVTQTPRHKVTEMGQEVTMRCQPILGHNTVFWYRQTMMQGLELLAYFRNRAPLDDSGMPKDRFSAEMPDATLATLKIQPSEPRDSAVYFCASALGYRGPSGNTIYFGEGSWLTVV.